A selection of T cell receptor beta chains follows, all from one sample in a study of radiation and T cells in renal cell carcinoma. The repertoire was sequenced with immunoSEQ multiplex PCR; TCRdb's copy has only in-frame clones and lacks some. The data show roughly 130,000 clones, with 81% seen just once and under 2.5% held by the top ten. The material was blood, obtained from a patient whose treatment included radiotherapy and nephrectomy. The receptors originated from an older woman with renal cell carcinoma. Each CDR3 is given with its conserved first and last residue. The D gene is left open where the match is weak. Clone size appears in some rows only: once, few, many, or a class for an expanded clone.

v_call: TRBV6-6
j_call: TRBJ2-5
clone_size: NA
d_call: NA
cdr3_nt: TGTGCCAGCAGTCGGGGCACAGAGACCCAGTACTTC
cdr3_aa: CASSRGTETQYF

v_call: TRBV27
j_call: TRBJ1-5
clone_size: NA
d_call: NA
cdr3_nt: TGTGCCAGCAGTGTAAACAGTGATCAGCCCCAGCATTTT
cdr3_aa: CASSVNSDQPQHF

v_call: TRBV7-6
j_call: TRBJ2-7
clone_size: NA
d_call: NA
cdr3_nt: TGTGCCAGCAGCTTAGGGCAGGGAAGACGAGGCGAGCAGTACTTC
cdr3_aa: CASSLGQGRRGEQYF

v_call: TRBV5-3
j_call: TRBJ2-7
clone_size: NA
d_call: NA
cdr3_nt: TGTGCCAGAAGCTTGAGAGACACCAGCACCTACGAGCAGTACTTC
cdr3_aa: CARSLRDTSTYEQYF

v_call: TRBV6-1
j_call: TRBJ1-5
clone_size: once
d_call: TRBD1
cdr3_nt: TGTGCCAGCAACGACAGGGGAGGTCAGCCCCAGCATTTT
cdr3_aa: CASNDRGGQPQHF

v_call: TRBV7-9
j_call: TRBJ1-1
clone_size: few
d_call: NA
cdr3_nt: TGTGCCAGCAGCTTAGGTGGAGGGGTAAACACTGAAGCTTTCTTT
cdr3_aa: CASSLGGGVNTEAFF

v_call: TRBV6-5
j_call: TRBJ2-1
clone_size: NA
d_call: NA
cdr3_nt: TGTGCCAGCTCGCAGGCCAGCTCCTACAATGAGCAGTTCTTC
cdr3_aa: CASSQASSYNEQFF

v_call: TRBV7-2
j_call: TRBJ2-7
clone_size: NA
d_call: TRBD2
cdr3_nt: TGTGCCAGCAGCTTAGATAGCGGGAATGACTACGAGCAGTACTTC
cdr3_aa: CASSLDSGNDYEQYF

v_call: TRBV11-3
j_call: TRBJ2-1
clone_size: once
d_call: TRBD2
cdr3_nt: TGTGCCAGCAGCTTTCCAGCGGGGAATGAGCAGTTCTTC
cdr3_aa: CASSFPAGNEQFF

v_call: TRBV9
j_call: TRBJ1-2
clone_size: NA
d_call: NA
cdr3_nt: TGTGCCAGCAGCCCGATTTACCCAACCTATGGCTACACCTTC
cdr3_aa: CASSPIYPTYGYTF

v_call: TRBV28
j_call: TRBJ2-3
clone_size: NA
d_call: TRBD2
cdr3_nt: TGTGCCAGCACAGCGGGACTGAGGACAGATACGCAGTATTTT
cdr3_aa: CASTAGLRTDTQYF

v_call: TRBV6-1
j_call: TRBJ1-4
clone_size: NA
d_call: NA
cdr3_nt: TGTGCCAGCTGGGGCCGGGCGGGTGAAAAACTGTTTTTT
cdr3_aa: CASWGRAGEKLFF

v_call: TRBV7-2
j_call: TRBJ1-1
clone_size: NA
d_call: NA
cdr3_nt: TGTGCCAGCAGCTTAGAAGCGCGGACTGAAGCTTTCTTT
cdr3_aa: CASSLEARTEAFF

v_call: TRBV30
j_call: TRBJ2-1
clone_size: NA
d_call: NA
cdr3_nt: TGTGCCTGGAGTGTTCAAAATAGCGGTGAGCAGTTCTTC
cdr3_aa: CAWSVQNSGEQFF

v_call: TRBV12-1
j_call: TRBJ1-4
clone_size: NA
d_call: NA
cdr3_nt: TGTGCCAGCGACTCCCCCCAGGGTATTCCGGCCTTCGGAGAAAAACTGTTTTTT
cdr3_aa: CASDSPQGIPAFGEKLFF

v_call: TRBV29-1
j_call: TRBJ2-7
clone_size: NA
d_call: TRBD1
cdr3_nt: TGCAGCGTTGAAGAAGAGACAGGGGGCGAGCAGTACTTC
cdr3_aa: CSVEEETGGEQYF

v_call: TRBV6-5
j_call: TRBJ1-2
clone_size: NA
d_call: NA
cdr3_nt: TGTGCCAGCAGTCGGACAGCTAACTATGGCTACACCTTC
cdr3_aa: CASSRTANYGYTF

v_call: TRBV29-1
j_call: TRBJ1-1
clone_size: few
d_call: NA
cdr3_nt: TGCAGCGGCGAGGGGGGCACTGAAGCTTTCTTT
cdr3_aa: CSGEGGTEAFF

v_call: TRBV5-8
j_call: TRBJ2-5
clone_size: NA
d_call: TRBD1
cdr3_nt: TGTGCCAGCGAACCGGGACAGGGCCCCCCAGGGACCCAGTACTTC
cdr3_aa: CASEPGQGPPGTQYF

v_call: TRBV10-2
j_call: TRBJ1-1
clone_size: once
d_call: TRBD1
cdr3_nt: TGCGCCAGCAGTGACCCGGGACAGGGGCTCCCTGAAGCTTTCTTT
cdr3_aa: CASSDPGQGLPEAFF

v_call: TRBV14
j_call: TRBJ1-1
clone_size: NA
d_call: TRBD1
cdr3_nt: TGTGCCAGCAGCCAAAGCCGGACAGGAAGTACTGAAGCTTTCTTT
cdr3_aa: CASSQSRTGSTEAFF

v_call: TRBV28
j_call: TRBJ2-1
clone_size: NA
d_call: NA
cdr3_nt: TGTGCCAGCAGTTTACTAGGGGACTGGATCTACAATGAGCAGTTCTTC
cdr3_aa: CASSLLGDWIYNEQFF

v_call: TRBV19
j_call: TRBJ2-1
clone_size: once
d_call: NA
cdr3_nt: TGTGCCAGTAGTATAGATCTGGCGGGTCCCCCCCTCAATGAGCAGTTCTTC
cdr3_aa: CASSIDLAGPPLNEQFF

v_call: TRBV28
j_call: TRBJ1-3
clone_size: NA
d_call: TRBD1
cdr3_nt: TGTGCCAGCAGTGGGGCCGGGACAGGGGTAGGAAACACCATATATTTT
cdr3_aa: CASSGAGTGVGNTIYF

v_call: TRBV11-2
j_call: TRBJ1-1
clone_size: NA
d_call: TRBD1
cdr3_nt: TGTGCCAGCAGCTTGCACACAGGGGGACCTATGAACACTGAAGCTTTCTTT
cdr3_aa: CASSLHTGGPMNTEAFF

v_call: TRBV7-6
j_call: TRBJ2-2
clone_size: few
d_call: NA
cdr3_nt: TGTGCCAGCAGCCCCAACGAGGAGCTGTTTTTT
cdr3_aa: CASSPNEELFF

v_call: TRBV2
j_call: TRBJ2-2
clone_size: NA
d_call: TRBD2
cdr3_nt: TGTGCCAGCAGTGAAAGAACGGGAGGTTCCGGGGAGCTGTTTTTT
cdr3_aa: CASSERTGGSGELFF

v_call: TRBV7-9
j_call: TRBJ2-7
clone_size: NA
d_call: TRBD1
cdr3_nt: TGTGCCAGCAGCGATCTTACAGGGGCCAAGTACTACGAGCAGTACTTC
cdr3_aa: CASSDLTGAKYYEQYF

v_call: TRBV4-2
j_call: TRBJ1-2
clone_size: NA
d_call: NA
cdr3_nt: TGTGCCAGCAGCCAAGATCGCGGGTTGGGGGAAGGCTACACCTTC
cdr3_aa: CASSQDRGLGEGYTF

v_call: TRBV25-1
j_call: TRBJ2-7
clone_size: NA
d_call: NA
cdr3_nt: TGTGCCAGCAACGAGGGGAGTAGCGGCCACGAGCAGTACTTC
cdr3_aa: CASNEGSSGHEQYF

v_call: TRBV5-1
j_call: TRBJ2-7
clone_size: NA
d_call: NA
cdr3_nt: TGCGCCAGCAGCTTGGAGGCGGCCAGGGGTCCCTACGAGCAGTACTTC
cdr3_aa: CASSLEAARGPYEQYF

v_call: TRBV19
j_call: TRBJ2-1
clone_size: NA
d_call: NA
cdr3_nt: TGTGCCAGTAGGACCCGTACAGGGTGGGGTCGCGGGAATGAGCAGTTCTTC
cdr3_aa: CASRTRTGWGRGNEQFF

v_call: TRBV7-3
j_call: TRBJ2-1
clone_size: NA
d_call: TRBD1
cdr3_nt: TGTGCCAGCAGCATGACAGGGAGCTCCTACAATGAGCAGTTCTTC
cdr3_aa: CASSMTGSSYNEQFF

v_call: TRBV5-1
j_call: TRBJ1-6
clone_size: NA
d_call: NA
cdr3_nt: TGCGCCAGCAGCATGACATCGAATAATTCACCCCTCCACTTT
cdr3_aa: CASSMTSNNSPLHF

v_call: TRBV7-2
j_call: TRBJ1-1
clone_size: NA
d_call: NA
cdr3_nt: TGTGCCAGCAGCTCGGCCTCTCGGATAACAACTGAAGCTTTCTTT
cdr3_aa: CASSSASRITTEAFF

v_call: TRBV11-2
j_call: TRBJ1-4
clone_size: NA
d_call: NA
cdr3_nt: TGTGCCAGCAGCTTGACGGAAGCAACTAATGAAAAACTGTTTTTT
cdr3_aa: CASSLTEATNEKLFF

v_call: TRBV5-4
j_call: TRBJ1-2
clone_size: NA
d_call: TRBD1
cdr3_nt: TGTGCCAGCAGCCCCATGGGACAGACAGGGTCGGGCTACACCTTC
cdr3_aa: CASSPMGQTGSGYTF